The 16 T cell receptor beta chains presented below share a single source sample, sequenced in a study of CD8 T cells in ankylosing spondylitis. TCRdb reprocessed the 5' RACE reads via MiXCR and lists one record per CDR3 protein. This sample has approximately 500,000 distinct CDR3 sequences, with approximately 11% found just once. These receptors' antigens are unknown. Study results and caveats: It appeared that ankylosing spondylitis blood was characterized by a TCR beta motif of roughly 8 highly homologous variants.

Sequencing was carried out using blood, either unsorted or a sorted T cell fraction (not recorded which). These receptors originate from a male donor with ankylosing spondylitis.

This clonotype was observed a few times. V is TRBV27 and J is TRBJ2-5, with 7 bases lining up with TRBD2. Losses at the gene ends were 3 bases for V and 2 bases for J; bases not matched to a gene: 6. Germline-derived CDR1 and CDR2 are MNHEY and SMNVEV (reference sequence). CDR3 length: 15 amino acids. The CDR3: CASSFYVAGQETQYF. DNA of the CDR3: TGTGCCAGCAGTTTTTACGTAGCGGGTCAAGAGACCCAGTACTTC.

V and J are TRBV6-5 and TRBJ1-1; TRBD1 might be the D (5 bases). CDR1 is MNHEY, CDR2 SVGAGI, per germline. The CDR3 consists of 14 residues. V was pared by 4 bases and J by 5 bases, with 14 bases between. The CDR3 DNA is TGTGCCAGCAGTTTAGGGACTCCCGGTACTGAAGCTTTCTTT. This translates into CASSLGTPGTEAFF.

The chain is built from TRBV6-5 and TRBJ2-5, with TRBD2 matching 14 bases. The CDR3 covers 16 residues. Per germline, CDR1 MNHEY and CDR2 SVGAGI. V was clipped by 4 bases and J by 5 bases; unmatched bases: 6. Here the CDR3 reads CASSLGLAGVVETQYF. CDR3 in DNA: TGTGCCAGCAGTTTGGGACTAGCGGGAGTGGTGGAGACCCAGTACTTC.

The chain has TRBV6-5 and TRBJ2-5; 9 nucleotides line up with TRBD1. The CDR3 is 17 residues long. After removal of 1 base from V and 7 bases from J, the junction contained 13 bases not matched to a gene. Germline V gene lookup returns CDR1 MNHEY and CDR2 SVGAGI. The CDR3 nucleotides are TGTGCCAGCAGTTACTTACTCCGGGACAGGGTTGCTAGGACCCAGTACTTC. It codes for CASSYLLRDRVARTQYF.

This chain uses TRBV3-1 with TRBJ1-2; the D is unclear. CDR1 LGHDT and CDR2 YNNKEL come from the germline V gene (reference sequence). This CDR3 has 13 residues. Trimming stripped 1 base from V and 0 bases from J, with 3 bases between. The CDR3 DNA reads as TGTGCCAGCAGCCAAGGCCCTAACTATGGCTACACCTTC. Translating gives CASSQGPNYGYTF.

This clonotype turned up a few times. The rearrangement links TRBV2 to TRBJ2-2; 14 bases line up with TRBD2. CDR1 and CDR2 (germline): SNHLY, FYNNEI. The CDR3 has 17 residues. The V and J ends lost 6 bases and 0 bases, in that order; junction bases with no gene match: 3. The CDR3 region is CASRPGLAGANTGELFF. CDR3 nucleotide sequence: TGTGCCAGCAGGCCGGGACTAGCGGGAGCGAACACCGGGGAGCTGTTTTTT.

This clonotype was counted a few times. The chain links TRBV30 to TRBJ1-6, with D possibly being TRBD1 (6 bases). V was trimmed by 7 bases and J by 9 bases, leaving 16 bases between them. The germline gives CDR1 GTSNPN, CDR2 SVGIG (reference sequence). This CDR3 is 13 amino acids long. CDR3 sequence: CAFGGGPGSPLHF. The DNA of the CDR3 is TGTGCCTTCGGAGGGGGGCCCGGTTCACCCCTCCACTTT.

The rearrangement links TRBV7-7 to TRBJ2-5; tentative D call: TRBD2 (6 bases). The CDR3 contains 15 residues. V lost 5 bases and J 1 base, leaving 14 bases between the germline ends. CDR1 and CDR2 (germline): SSHAT, FNYEAQ (reference sequence). DNA of the CDR3: TGTGCCAGCAGCCCCGGAGGGCCGCTCCAAGAGACCCAGTACTTC. This sequence encodes CASSPGGPLQETQYF.

V and J are TRBV2 and TRBJ2-6; D gene ambiguous. Germline V gives CDR1 SNHLY, CDR2 FYNNEI. This CDR3 has 15 residues. The germline V and J ends were trimmed by 7 bases and 0 bases, with 10 bases remaining between them. In DNA, the CDR3 is TGTGCCAGCATAAATAACCTCTCTGGGGCCAACGTCCTGACTTTC. Protein sequence: CASINNLSGANVLTF.

In this sample, this clonotype turned up many times. The CDR3 loop is CASSFNTNEKLFF. In nucleotides, the CDR3 is TGTGCCAGCAGTTTCAATACTAATGAAAAACTGTTTTTT. The V gene is TRBV28, the J gene TRBJ1-4; D gene uncertain. The CDR3 is 13 amino acids. Germline lookup yields CDR1 MDHEN and CDR2 SYDVKM. V lost 3 bases and J 2 bases, leaving 4 bases between the germline ends.

This chain joins TRBV14 and TRBJ2-5; D tentatively reads TRBD1 or TRBD2 (5 bases each). Trimming removed 2 bases at V and 2 bases at J, with 18 bases between. Per the germline V gene, CDR1 is SGHDN and CDR2 is FVKESK. The CDR3 length is 17 residues. The CDR3 nucleotides read TGTGCCAGCAGCCAACTAACCCCCGGGGCAGGGCAAGAGACCCAGTACTTC. Its protein is CASSQLTPGAGQETQYF.

This clonotype showed up just a few times. This chain connects TRBV4-2 to TRBJ2-1, with D perhaps TRBD2 (5 bases). V was shortened by 0 bases and J by 0 bases, with 15 bases between the two germline ends. The CDR3 runs 18 residues. The germline CDR1 and CDR2 sequences are LGHNA and YNFKEQ. The CDR3 bases are TGTGCCAGCAGCCAAGATCTGAGGGTTACAAGCTCCTACAATGAGCAGTTCTTC. This encodes CASSQDLRVTSSYNEQFF.

J is TRBJ1-1 and V is TRBV5-1; no reliable D call. CDR1 SGHRS and CDR2 YFSETQ come from the germline V gene. Trimming shortened V by 4 bases and J by 3 bases, and 13 bases separated the two germline ends. The CDR3 contains 14 residues. The CDR3 here is CASSRSGGDTEAFF. Here the CDR3 DNA reads TGCGCCAGCAGCCGATCGGGTGGCGACACTGAAGCTTTCTTT.

Many counts were recorded for this clonotype. The chain has TRBV20-1 and TRBJ2-3; 7 bases are shared with TRBD2. This CDR3 has 14 amino acids. V dropped 5 bases and J dropped 0; count of bases not matched to a gene: 5. Germline V gene data show CDR1 as DFQATT and CDR2 as SNEGSKA (reference sequence). The CDR3 reads CSAYSGSSTDTQYF. CDR3 sequence (DNA): TGCAGTGCTTATAGCGGGTCTAGCACAGATACGCAGTATTTT.

The chain employs TRBV2 and TRBJ2-1, with D tentatively TRBD1 (7 bases). V was clipped by 0 bases and J by 1 base, with 10 bases between them. CDR3 length equals 16 residues. Germline assignment: CDR1 SNHLY and CDR2 FYNNEI. The DNA for the CDR3 is TGTGCCAGCAGTGAAGCGCCAGGGGGGTCCTACAATGAGCAGTTCTTC. Translated, it gives CASSEAPGGSYNEQFF.

This clonotype was seen at least ten times. The gene calls are TRBV5-1 and TRBJ1-1, with TRBD1 as a possible D gene (5 bases). Germline values: CDR1 SGHRS, CDR2 YFSETQ. The V end lost 4 bases, the J end lost 3 bases, and 10 bases lay between the germline ends. This CDR3 comprises 13 residues. This chain's CDR3 is CASSLLTDTEAFF. DNA for the CDR3: TGCGCCAGCAGCCTTCTGACAGACACTGAAGCTTTCTTT.